This T cell receptor beta chain was obtained from a study of a mutant IDH1 vaccine in newly diagnosed glioma. The time point: baseline, week 1 (first vaccination visit). Described treatment: pre-vaccination baseline after standard-of-care therapy. Assay used: immunoSEQ multiplex PCR; TCRdb lists only in-frame clones, some missing. Among over 75,000 clones listed, over 85% were seen once. Germline assignment: CDR1 MDHEN and CDR2 SYDVKM. The CDR3 consists of 13 residues. Trimming cost V 10 bases and J 4 bases, with 16 bases left between them. This clonotype originated in a woman between 45 and 60 years old with glioma. The source was PBMCs, collected from a glioma patient treated with radiotherapy, temozolomide or both. The rearrangement joins TRBV28 to TRBJ1-1, with D uncertain. CDR3 residues: CATEHTVSTEAFF. The CDR3 DNA reads TGTGCCACTGAACACACAGTGAGCACTGAAGCTTTCTTT.